Listed below are T cell receptor beta chains from one sample, sequenced in a study of cytomegalovirus exposure and HLA in healthy donors. Sequencing used immunoSEQ multiplex PCR; TCRdb keeps in-frame clones, though not all of them. The profile covers some 140,000 clones, with approximately 80% appearing a single time and less than 1.5% taken by the ten largest. Sample: PBMCs. These receptors originate from a male donor in good health and CMV-seropositive. Each CDR3 is given with its conserved first and last residue. Fields, in order: clone size, V gene, J gene, D gene, CDR3 DNA, CDR3 protein. A D gene is named only where the DNA matches it firmly. The size of a clone is reported for some rows only, either as once, few or many, or as a class for expanded clones.

size: NA
V: TRBV4-1
J: TRBJ1-1
D: NA
DNA: TGCGCCAGCAGCCAAGATTTCGGCAGGGTTACTGAAGCTTTCTTT
CDR3: CASSQDFGRVTEAFF

size: few
V: TRBV10-3
J: TRBJ1-1
D: TRBD1
DNA: TGTGCCATCAGTGCGGGACAGCAGATCACTGAAGCTTTCTTT
CDR3: CAISAGQQITEAFF

size: NA
V: TRBV11-3
J: TRBJ2-1
D: TRBD2
DNA: TGTGCCAGCAGCTTAACCCTAACTAGCGGGGGGGCCGGTGAGCAGTTCTTC
CDR3: CASSLTLTSGGAGEQFF

size: few
V: TRBV11-2
J: TRBJ2-1
D: TRBD1
DNA: TGTGCCAGCAGCCAGCGAGCCGACAGGGGGTTTAGTGAGCAGTTCTTC
CDR3: CASSQRADRGFSEQFF

size: NA
V: TRBV9
J: TRBJ1-4
D: TRBD1
DNA: TGTGCCAGCAGCGTAGGACAGGGGACTAATGAAAAACTGTTTTTT
CDR3: CASSVGQGTNEKLFF

size: NA
V: TRBV13
J: TRBJ2-7
D: NA
DNA: TGTGCCAGCAGCCCGGGGACTGGAGCCGGGACCTACGAGCAGTACTTC
CDR3: CASSPGTGAGTYEQYF

size: NA
V: TRBV5-6
J: TRBJ2-7
D: NA
DNA: TGTGCCAGCAGCTTCTCGGTGGGAGACTACACCTACGAGCAGTACTTC
CDR3: CASSFSVGDYTYEQYF

size: NA
V: TRBV6-5
J: TRBJ1-2
D: TRBD1
DNA: TGTGCCAGCAGTTACTCGGGGACAGGGGGCGCGGTTGGCTACACCTTC
CDR3: CASSYSGTGGAVGYTF

size: NA
V: TRBV5-1
J: TRBJ1-2
D: NA
DNA: TGCGCCAGCAGCTTGGCTAGGAGAGACTATGGCTACACCTTC
CDR3: CASSLARRDYGYTF

size: NA
V: TRBV18
J: TRBJ2-2
D: TRBD2
DNA: TGTGCCAGCTCACCCAGCGGGGGGTACACCGGGGAGCTGTTTTTT
CDR3: CASSPSGGYTGELFF

size: NA
V: TRBV11-3
J: TRBJ2-1
D: NA
DNA: TGTGCCAGCAGCTTCGGGACTCTCGGCTACAATGAGCAGTTCTTC
CDR3: CASSFGTLGYNEQFF

size: NA
V: TRBV2
J: TRBJ2-3
D: TRBD2
DNA: TGTGCCAGCAGCGGGGGACTAGCGGGGATAGATACGCAGTATTTT
CDR3: CASSGGLAGIDTQYF

size: NA
V: TRBV7-9
J: TRBJ1-6
D: NA
DNA: TGTGCCAGCAGCGGGGAGGGCAGTACCTTCCTCCACTTT
CDR3: CASSGEGSTFLHF

size: NA
V: TRBV7-9
J: TRBJ1-4
D: NA
DNA: TGTGCCAGCAGCGGGGTCGGGGGGCCTAATGAAAAACTGTTTTTT
CDR3: CASSGVGGPNEKLFF

size: few
V: TRBV27
J: TRBJ1-1
D: TRBD1
DNA: TGTGCCAGCAGTTCAGGGGGCCCGGGGGGCACTGAAGCTTTCTTT
CDR3: CASSSGGPGGTEAFF

size: NA
V: TRBV2
J: TRBJ1-2
D: TRBD1
DNA: TGTGCCAGCAGTGAAAACCAGGGGGCCTACTATGGCTACACCTTC
CDR3: CASSENQGAYYGYTF

size: NA
V: TRBV7-9
J: TRBJ1-2
D: TRBD1
DNA: TGTGCCAGCAGCTTACGGGACAGGGGGCCCTATGGCTACACCTTC
CDR3: CASSLRDRGPYGYTF

size: NA
V: TRBV4-2
J: TRBJ1-1
D: NA
DNA: TGTGCCAGCACCGAAGACAGGACAGAGAACACTGAAGCTTTCTTT
CDR3: CASTEDRTENTEAFF

size: NA
V: TRBV27
J: TRBJ2-1
D: NA
DNA: TGTGCCAGCAATTCTCTCCTCCGGGACAGACTAGACAATGAGCAGTTCTTC
CDR3: CASNSLLRDRLDNEQFF

size: few
V: TRBV10-3
J: TRBJ2-3
D: TRBD1
DNA: TGTGCCATCAGCTCCAACCCGGGACAGGGCAGCACAGATACGCAGTATTTT
CDR3: CAISSNPGQGSTDTQYF

size: once
V: TRBV21-1
J: TRBJ2-6
D: NA
DNA: TGTGCCAGCAGCAAACCCGACAGGGGGCCTGGGGCCAACGTCCTGACTTTC
CDR3: CASSKPDRGPGANVLTF

size: NA
V: TRBV2
J: TRBJ2-2
D: NA
DNA: TGTGCCAGCAGGGGTACCGGGAGGAACACCGGGGAGCTGTTTTTT
CDR3: CASRGTGRNTGELFF

size: NA
V: TRBV19
J: TRBJ2-2
D: TRBD1
DNA: TGTGCCAGTAGTATGACAGGGGGTACCGGGGAGCTGTTTTTT
CDR3: CASSMTGGTGELFF

size: once
V: TRBV11-2
J: TRBJ2-1
D: TRBD2
DNA: TGTGCCAGCAGCTTGGCGGGAGGGAAGGATGAGCAGTTCTTC
CDR3: CASSLAGGKDEQFF